The T cell receptor (beta chain) described here comes from a study of blood T cell repertoires in COVID-19. Repertoires were generated with immunoSEQ multiplex PCR, while TCRdb's copy carries only in-frame clones and drops some. The sample lists about 280,000 clones, roughly 86% seen once, with roughly 8.5% in the top ten. Sequenced sample: peripheral blood. This receptor was taken from a man aged 35 to 55 with active or convalescent COVID-19.

DNA of the CDR3: TGTGCCAGCAGCCCCCGGTCAGATACGCAGTATTTT. Amino acids: CASSPRSDTQYF. The rearrangement uses TRBV3-1 (or the pseudogene TRBV3-2) and TRBJ2-3; the D is unclear. Trimming removed 4 bases from V and 4 bases from J, with 6 bases in between. The V gene's germline CDR1 is LGHDT and CDR2 YNNKEL (reference sequence). The CDR3 is 12 amino acids.